This paragraph covers one T cell receptor (beta chain) sequence. Its antigen is unknown. Per-base quality was not reported, and no clone a single base away is much larger than it. V and J are truncated by 4 bases and 10 bases respectively, leaving an intervening sequence of 12 bases. The CDR3 runs 12 amino acids, cysteine and phenylalanine included. The DNA shown is the 36-base CDR3, in frame from base 1. CDR1 SGHNT and CDR2 YENEEA were looked up in the germline V gene. The data stem from a study of human CD4 T cells and Enterobacteriaceae (dated by TCRdb to about 2020). The paper's findings and limits, for the study overall: Ex vivo, broadly cross-reactive clonotypes were observed to appear more expanded than specific clonotypes, with 11 of 19 and about 65% of the 34 being found within the top 5%. The reactivity of ex vivo clonotypes was inferred solely by matching the nucleotide sequences of those clonotypes to CFSE-low cultures from the same donors.

Memory CD4+ T cells were FACS-sorted on a FACSAria III to over 95% purity as all CD4+ cells other than CD45RA+CCR7+CD95- naive cells. Blood from healthy donors came from blood donation centers in Switzerland. Positive selection with CD4 and CD14 magnetic microbeads was used to enrich total CD4+ T cells and monocytes. Before sorting, CD8+, CD14+, CD16+, CD56+, CD19+ and CD25-bright cells were excluded. To assess in vivo expansion of bacteria-reactive clonotypes, total memory CD4+ T cells from a couple of blood donors were sequenced directly ex vivo. Peripheral blood mononuclear cells were isolated from donor blood using Ficoll-Paque Plus. Deep-level sequencing was performed on ex vivo total memory CD4+ samples, with a detection sensitivity of one cell in 200,000. The QIAamp DNA Micro Kit was used to extract genomic DNA from cell pellets, and the quantity and purity of the genomic DNA were checked by spectrophotometry. Amplification of TCR Vbeta CDR3 regions was performed with the immunoSEQ multiplex PCR assay. The amplicons were sequenced on the Illumina HiSeq platform. The retrieved sequences were 87 nucleotides in length and included the CDR3 region. From the authors' description of their analysis: A clonotype was defined as a unique productive TCR Vbeta nucleotide sequence and was quantified by productive template frequency from ImmunoSEQ Analyzer V3.0. Expanded clonotypes were defined by a threshold at the top 5th percentile of each frequency-ranked repertoire. The R package fossil was used to compute repertoire overlap as Chao-Jaccard, and the R package MASS was used to visualize the overlap by nonmetric multidimensional scaling. TCRdb took over this immuneACCESS table, retaining in-frame rearrangements with V and J assigned. Such tables are incomplete; in checked studies, under half of the missing clones stem from an unresolved V gene, and the remainder is unexplained. The V and J calls and the clone size are those of that table, but D and trimming were determined from the DNA. Counted in this sample were some 29,000 clones; 70% to 85% of them appeared once. The ten largest clones take up 1.5% to 2% of the sample.

This clonotype was sampled from a human donor in good health. This receptor chain uses TRBV11-3 and TRBJ2-3; the D call is tentative, TRBD1 or TRBD2, as each matches 6 bases. The specimen sequenced was memory CD4+ T cells from blood. The label giving this sample's cell subset or site can be read as: total memory CD4 T cells sorted directly ex vivo, unstimulated. For the CDR3, the sequence is CASSYGGRSQYF. The DNA reads as follows: TGTGCCAGCAGCTACGGGGGCCGGTCGCAGTATTTT.